This TCR beta chain was documented in a study of siplizumab effects on memory and regulatory T cells. Study-level points and caveats: Proliferating Tregs in siplizumab cultures were never verified as suppressive.

On this clone: Its antigen is undetermined. Within the sample, other DNA sequences also encode this same CDR3.

Sequencing used immunoSEQ multiplex PCR; TCRdb keeps in-frame clones, though not all of them. The sample includes about 57,000 clones, less than 90% of them seen just once. This CDR3 has 12 amino acids. CDR1 and CDR2 (germline): LNHDA, SQIVND (reference sequence). Trimming took 4 bases from V and 4 from J, leaving 7 bases between them. The V gene is TRBV19, the J gene TRBJ2-5, with D uncertain. Material: memory CD4+ T cells sorted from blood. This clonotype was sampled from a human donor in good health. The CDR3 DNA follows: TGTGCCAGTAGTACGGCCCGAGAGACCCAGTACTTC. This encodes CASSTARETQYF.